The 26 T cell receptor beta chains in this list originate from one sample, sequenced in a study of cytomegalovirus exposure and HLA in healthy donors. Assay: immunoSEQ multiplex PCR; the TCRdb copy retains only in-frame clones and omits some. The sample yields about 260,000 clones, 80% to 95% seen once. The sample was PBMCs. The receptors derive from a woman in her thirties in good health and CMV-seronegative.

The gene calls are TRBV28 and TRBJ2-7; D remains unclear. The CDR3 is made up of 13 amino acids. The V end lost 3 bases, the J end lost 3 bases, and 9 bases lay between the germline ends. CDR1 MDHEN and CDR2 SYDVKM come from the germline V gene. CDR3 region: CASSFSSNYEQYF. The CDR3 DNA is TGTGCCAGCAGTTTTAGCAGCAACTACGAGCAGTACTTC. The full variable domain, with the rest looked up from reference TRBV28 and TRBJ2-7, is DVKVTQSSRYLVKRTGEKVFLECVQDMDHENMFWYRQDPGLGLRLIYFSYDVKMKEKGDIPEGYSVSREKKERFSLILESASTNQTSMYLCASSFSSNYEQYFGPGTRLTVT.

The chain uses TRBV7-2 and TRBJ2-4; TRBD2 matches 8 bases. J gave up 0 bases and V 3 bases, and 4 bases lay outside the gene matches. Per the germline V gene, CDR1 is SGHTA and CDR2 is FQGNSA. The CDR3 has 16 residues. Written as DNA, the CDR3 is TGTGCCAGCAGCTTTAGCGGGGTACTAGCCAAAAACATTCAGTACTTC. Encoded protein: CASSFSGVLAKNIQYF.

The chain is built from TRBV14 and TRBJ2-1; no clear D. Germline loops: CDR1 SGHDN, CDR2 FVKESK. With 7 bases removed from V and 5 bases from J, the gap between germline ends came to 12 bases. The length of the CDR3 is 13 residues. CDR3 loop: CASNSPPNNEQFF. CDR3 coding DNA: TGTGCCAGCAACTCCCCCCCGAACAATGAGCAGTTCTTC.

This sequence joins TRBV28 and TRBJ2-2; D not certain. Germline loops: CDR1 MDHEN, CDR2 SYDVKM. Trimming left V 2 bases short and J 1 base short, with 8 bases between. This CDR3 has 15 residues. DNA of the CDR3: TGTGCCAGCAGTTTAATCGCTGGGAACACCGGGGAGCTGTTTTTT. This codes for CASSLIAGNTGELFF.

V and J are TRBV9 and TRBJ2-1, with 16 bases identical to TRBD2. CDR1 and CDR2 (germline): SGDLS, YYNGEE. The CDR3 runs 19 residues. J gave up 3 bases and V 4 bases, and 10 bases lay outside the gene matches. The CDR3 reads CASSPGTSGRGKGYNEQFF. CDR3 coding DNA: TGTGCCAGCAGCCCAGGGACTAGCGGGAGGGGGAAGGGCTACAATGAGCAGTTCTTC. Drawing the rest from reference TRBV9 and TRBJ2-1, the complete variable domain is DSGVTQTPKHLITATGQRVTLRCSPRSGDLSVYWYQQSLDQGLQFLIQYYNGEERAKGNILERFSAQQFPDLHSELNLSSLELGDSALYFCASSPGTSGRGKGYNEQFFGPGTRLTVL.

V gene TRBV15 combines with J gene TRBJ1-2; D call uncertain. The CDR3 has 15 amino acids. V gave up 0 bases and J gave up 4 bases, with 12 bases separating them. Germline CDR1 and CDR2: LNHNV and YYDKDF (reference sequence). CDR3: CATSRDAQDGYGYTF. The CDR3 DNA reads TGTGCCACCAGCAGAGATGCGCAGGACGGCTATGGCTACACCTTC.

The chain joins TRBV7-3 to TRBJ2-5, with 11 bases lining up with TRBD2. V shed 6 bases and J 5 bases; nucleotides not matched to a gene: 5. CDR3 size: 14 residues. CDR1 SGHTA and CDR2 FQGTGA come from the germline V gene. The CDR3 region has the DNA TGTGCCAGCAGTCTTAGCGGGAGGGGGGAGACCCAGTACTTC. It encodes CASSLSGRGETQYF.

This sequence joins TRBV10-3 and TRBJ2-5; tentative D call: TRBD2 (6 bases). The germline V gene encodes CDR1 ENHRY and CDR2 SYGVKD. The CDR3 has 12 residues. V was trimmed by 8 bases and J by 1 base, leaving 8 bases between them. Written as DNA, the CDR3 is TGTGCCATCTCTAGCGTCCAAGAGACCCAGTACTTC. Translating it yields CAISSVQETQYF.

This chain links TRBV5-6 with TRBJ2-3, with 10 bases that match TRBD2. The CDR3 loop spans 15 amino acids. The trim removed 4 bases at V and 6 bases at J, leaving 8 bases unmatched. In germline, CDR1 is SGHDT, CDR2 YYEEEE. The CDR3 DNA is TGTGCCAGCAGCCCGGGGCTAGCGGGAGTGGATACGCAGTATTTT. It encodes CASSPGLAGVDTQYF.

This chain connects TRBV11-2 to TRBJ2-1; no clear D gene. From germline, CDR1 is SGHAT and CDR2 FQNNGV. Trimming took 6 bases from V and 0 from J, leaving 3 bases between them. The CDR3 has 12 residues. CDR3 in amino acids: CASRSSYNEQFF. DNA for the CDR3: TGTGCCAGCAGGTCCTCCTACAATGAGCAGTTCTTC.

The V call is TRBV28, the J call TRBJ2-7; perhaps D is TRBD1 or TRBD2 (5 bases each). This CDR3 is built from 15 residues. V lost 5 bases to trimming and J lost 2 bases, with 16 bases between them. Looked up from germline, CDR1 is MDHEN and CDR2 is SYDVKM. CDR3 region: CASSGTADFPYEQYF. In DNA, the CDR3 is TGTGCCAGCAGTGGGACCGCAGACTTTCCCTACGAGCAGTACTTC. Using reference TRBV28 and TRBJ2-7 for the parts outside the CDR3, the full variable domain is DVKVTQSSRYLVKRTGEKVFLECVQDMDHENMFWYRQDPGLGLRLIYFSYDVKMKEKGDIPEGYSVSREKKERFSLILESASTNQTSMYLCASSGTADFPYEQYFGPGTRLTVT.

The genes are TRBV5-1 and TRBJ1-4; TRBD1 matches at 10 bases. Germline lookup yields CDR1 SGHRS and CDR2 YFSETQ. Trimming removed 1 base from V and 10 bases from J; junction bases left unmatched: 13. CDR3 length: 17 amino acids. The CDR3 region has the DNA TGCGCCAGCAGCTTGTCGACAGGGGGCAGCCTTGATGCAAAACTGTTTTTT. Translating it yields CASSLSTGGSLDAKLFF.

The CDR3 DNA reads as TGTGCCAGCAGCTTGGATAGGTCCTATGGCTACACCTTC. Its protein product is CASSLDRSYGYTF. The V and J genes are TRBV5-4 and TRBJ1-2; the D is unclear. Germline CDR1 and CDR2: SGHNT and YYREEE (reference sequence). The CDR3 is 13 amino acids. V lost 0 bases and J 4 bases, leaving 7 bases between the germline ends. Based on the CDR3 plus reference TRBV5-4 and TRBJ1-2, the full variable domain is ETGVTQSPTHLIKTRGQQVTLRCSSQSGHNTVSWYQQALGQGPQFIFQYYREEENGRGNFPPRFSGLQFPNYSSELNVNALELDDSALYLCASSLDRSYGYTFGSGTRLTVV.

This chain joins TRBV10-1 and TRBJ2-1; D unresolved. V was clipped by 5 bases and J by 9 bases, with 11 bases between them. The CDR3 runs to 12 residues. Germline V gives CDR1 WNHNN, CDR2 SYGVQD (reference sequence). The CDR3 sequence: CASSTSRREQFF. In DNA form, the CDR3 reads TGCGCCAGCAGTACATCTAGGCGTGAGCAGTTCTTC.

The chain joins TRBV7-9 to TRBJ2-2; weak D call: TRBD2 (6 bases). This CDR3 region has 16 residues. Trimming stripped 1 base from V and 6 bases from J, with 15 bases between. The germline CDR1 and CDR2 sequences are SEHNR and FQNEAQ (reference sequence). CDR3 sequence reads: CASSLVAGLGSGELFF. DNA for the CDR3: TGTGCCAGCAGCTTAGTGGCGGGATTGGGCTCCGGGGAGCTGTTTTTT.

CDR3 residues: CASSLQSAASGSIEQFF. The CDR3 DNA sequence: TGTGCCAGCAGCCTCCAGAGTGCGGCTAGCGGGAGCATTGAGCAGTTCTTC. The gene calls are TRBV5-6 and TRBJ2-1; 10 bases are shared with TRBD2. The length of the CDR3 is 17 residues. Germline assignment: CDR1 SGHDT and CDR2 YYEEEE. V was clipped by 4 bases and J by 9 bases; unmatched bases: 16.

The J gene is TRBJ1-5, the V gene TRBV19, with D unresolved. Trimming took 5 bases from V and 0 from J, leaving 5 bases between them. CDR1 and CDR2 (germline): LNHDA, SQIVND (reference sequence). There are 13 residues in the CDR3. CDR3 amino acids: CASSWFSNQPQHF. Here the CDR3 DNA reads TGTGCCAGTAGTTGGTTTAGCAATCAGCCCCAGCATTTT. The whole variable domain, filled in from reference TRBV19 and TRBJ1-5, reads DGGITQSPKYLFRKEGQNVTLSCEQNLNHDAMYWYRQDPGQGLRLIYYSQIVNDFQKGDIAEGYSVSREKKESFPLTVTSAQKNPTAFYLCASSWFSNQPQHFGDGTRLSIL.

CDR3 nucleotide sequence: TGTGCCAGCGCCGACAGGGGAACTAATGAAAAACTGTTTTTT. Its translation: CASADRGTNEKLFF. This chain links TRBV6-5 with TRBJ1-4; 8 nucleotides line up with TRBD1. Germline V gives CDR1 MNHEY, CDR2 SVGAGI. V lost 8 bases to trimming and J lost 1 base; unmatched junction nucleotides: 3. The CDR3 runs 14 residues.

The chain has TRBV7-9 and TRBJ1-2, with D unclear. The CDR3 spans 11 residues. V lost 5 bases and J lost 3, with 4 bases in between. Germline V gives CDR1 SEHNR, CDR2 FQNEAQ (reference sequence). The CDR3 sequence: CASSRDYGYTF. CDR3 DNA sequence: TGTGCCAGCAGCCGGGACTATGGCTACACCTTC.

A single count supports this clone. The chain carries TRBV27 and TRBJ2-7, with 8 bases matching TRBD2. The CDR3 loop spans 14 amino acids. The V gene's germline CDR1 is MNHEY and CDR2 SMNVEV (reference sequence). The V gene end was trimmed by 3 bases and the J gene end by 3 bases; junction bases not matched to a gene: 4. CDR3 in amino acids: CASSLTSENYEQYF. CDR3 DNA: TGTGCCAGCAGTTTGACTAGCGAGAACTACGAGCAGTACTTC.

The CDR3 sequence is CASSSPGGLLQYF. CDR3 DNA: TGTGCCAGCAGTTCCCCAGGGGGCCTACTACAGTATTTT. The rearrangement joins TRBV27 to TRBJ2-3; 8 bases fit TRBD1. CDR3 length: 13 residues. Germline V lookup: CDR1 MNHEY, CDR2 SMNVEV (reference sequence). With 4 bases clipped from V and 12 bases from J, the junction kept 9 bases outside the gene matches.

The chain carries TRBV4-1 and TRBJ2-7, with D uncertain. The CDR3 contains 16 residues. The germline V gene has CDR1 MGHRA and CDR2 YSYEKL. Between the trimmed V and J ends, which lost 0 bases and 2 bases, there was a span of 14 bases. As DNA, the CDR3 is TGCGCCAGCAGCCAAGAACCCCCAGTGTTAGCCTACGAGCAGTACTTC. Its translation is CASSQEPPVLAYEQYF.

This clone has more than one count but fewer than ten. This rearrangement joins TRBV9 to TRBJ1-3; the D is unclear. Trimming stripped 2 bases from V and 3 bases from J, with 6 bases between. Per germline, CDR1 SGDLS and CDR2 YYNGEE. CDR3 size: 13 residues. CDR3 coding DNA: TGTGCCAGCAGCGTGAGGGTTGGAAACACCATATATTTT. Amino acid sequence: CASSVRVGNTIYF.

This rearrangement joins TRBV6-5 to TRBJ1-4; 8 bases line up with TRBD1. The CDR3 spans 13 residues. The germline V gene has CDR1 MNHEY and CDR2 SVGAGI. J lost 8 bases, V lost 5 bases, and 4 bases had no gene match. The CDR3 sequence: CASSGTGGEKLFF. CDR3 DNA: TGTGCCAGCAGTGGGACAGGAGGGGAAAAACTGTTTTTT.

The chain employs TRBV5-4 and TRBJ1-2; D may be TRBD1 (6 bases). CDR1 is SGHNT, CDR2 YYREEE, per germline (reference sequence). The germline V and J ends were trimmed by 0 bases and 5 bases, with 11 bases remaining between them. The CDR3 runs to 14 residues. Here the CDR3 DNA reads TGTGCCAGCAGCTTGGGACAGGCCGGATATGGCTACACCTTC. It specifies CASSLGQAGYGYTF.

The gene calls are TRBV30 and TRBJ1-2; D is possibly TRBD1 (6 bases). The CDR3 totals 16 residues. Deletions cut 1 base from V and 3 bases from J, with 18 bases between. Germline values: CDR1 GTSNPN, CDR2 SVGIG (reference sequence). CDR3 loop: CAWSAPTRDKYYGYTF. CDR3 DNA sequence: TGTGCCTGGAGTGCCCCTACCCGGGACAAATACTATGGCTACACCTTC.